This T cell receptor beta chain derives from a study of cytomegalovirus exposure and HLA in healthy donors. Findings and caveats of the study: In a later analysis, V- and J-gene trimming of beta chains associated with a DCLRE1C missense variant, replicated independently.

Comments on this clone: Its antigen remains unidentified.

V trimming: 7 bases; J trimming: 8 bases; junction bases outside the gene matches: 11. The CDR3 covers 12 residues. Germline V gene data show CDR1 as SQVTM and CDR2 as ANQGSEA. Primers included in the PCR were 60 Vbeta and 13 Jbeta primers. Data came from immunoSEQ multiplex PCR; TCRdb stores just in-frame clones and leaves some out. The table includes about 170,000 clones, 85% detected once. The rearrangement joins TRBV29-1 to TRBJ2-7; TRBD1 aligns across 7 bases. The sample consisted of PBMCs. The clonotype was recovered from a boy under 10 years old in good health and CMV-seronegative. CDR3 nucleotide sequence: TGCAGCGCCACGGGACAGAAAGGGAAGCAGTACTTC. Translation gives CSATGQKGKQYF.